Included here is one TCR beta chain sequence, with context. Its antigen is unidentified. Cultured CD4+ T-cell DNA underwent Oncomine TCR Beta short-read sequencing. TCRdb re-called the PCR reads through MiXCR, storing one row per CDR3 protein. Of 11,000 to 15,000 distinct CDR3 sequences detected, less than 30% appear once; the ten largest clones hold roughly 21%. The treatment: approximately 9-day PBMC culture with coronavirus spike peptide pools or control peptides (ViraFEST assay). This sample is drawn from a study of vaccination and CD4 T cells after COVID-19. Looking at the study overall: Overlapping peptides covering the spike proteins of SARS-CoV-2, HCoV-NL63, HCoV-OC43 and HCoV-229E were added to stimulate cells.

Germline values: CDR1 MNHNS, CDR2 SASEGT. The ends were cut back, 6 bases at V and 0 bases at J, with 26 bases in the middle. The CDR3 has 19 residues. General study points: The researchers studied relatively few convalescent patients and omitted early post-infection timepoints.

The rearrangement links TRBV6-1 to TRBJ1-2; no clear D gene. The sample was cultured CD4+ T cells from blood. This receptor was obtained from a human donor with COVID-19. CDR3 sequence (DNA): TGTGCCAGCAGCCCGAAAAGAGTGGACGGTTCCCCCTCTAACTATGGCTACACCTTC. Translated, it gives CASSPKRVDGSPSNYGYTF.